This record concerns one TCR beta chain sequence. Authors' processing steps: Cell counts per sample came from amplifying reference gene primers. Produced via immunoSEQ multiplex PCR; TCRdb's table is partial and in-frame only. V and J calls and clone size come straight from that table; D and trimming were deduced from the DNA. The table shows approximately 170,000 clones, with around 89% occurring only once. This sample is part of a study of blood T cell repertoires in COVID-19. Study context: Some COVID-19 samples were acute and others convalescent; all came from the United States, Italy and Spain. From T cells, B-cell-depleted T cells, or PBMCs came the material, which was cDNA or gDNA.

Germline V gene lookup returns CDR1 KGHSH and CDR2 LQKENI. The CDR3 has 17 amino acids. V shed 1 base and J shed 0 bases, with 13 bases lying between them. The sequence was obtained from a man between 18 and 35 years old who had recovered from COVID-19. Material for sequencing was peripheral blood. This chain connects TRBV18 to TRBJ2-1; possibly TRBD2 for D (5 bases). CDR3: CASSPLRAASSYNEQFF. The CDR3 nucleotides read TGTGCCAGCTCACCACTGCGAGCGGCGAGCTCCTACAATGAGCAGTTCTTC.